These 9 T cell receptor beta chains were sequenced from one sample in a study of CD8 T cells in Susac syndrome. An amount of RNA that ranged from roughly 0.45 to 1 ug was reverse transcribed with random hexamers. TCRdb used MiXCR to reprocess the immunoSEQ multiplex PCR reads, holding one entry per CDR3 protein. The data hold about 120,000 distinct CDR3 sequences, with 94% observed a single time. The sequenced material came from CD4+ T cells from PBMCs. These TCRs come from a human donor in good health.

The genes are TRBV2 and TRBJ1-5; D is perhaps TRBD1 (5 bases). The CDR3 sequence is 15 residues long. The V end lost 8 bases, the J end lost 6 bases, and 20 bases lay between the germline ends. Germline V gene data show CDR1 as SNHLY and CDR2 as FYNNEI. The CDR3 is CASGIYKGPSQPQHF. CDR3 nucleotides: TGTGCCAGCGGAATTTATAAGGGGCCAAGTCAGCCCCAGCATTTT.

The V and J genes are TRBV6-1 and TRBJ2-3, with 11 bases lining up with TRBD2. V shed 6 bases and J 2 bases; nucleotides not matched to a gene: 7. This CDR3 region has 16 residues. CDR1 is MNHNS, CDR2 SASEGT, per germline. The CDR3 bases are TGTGCCAGCAGAGACCTAGCGGGAGGATTCACAGATACGCAGTATTTT. Protein sequence: CASRDLAGGFTDTQYF.

This chain links TRBV9 with TRBJ2-7; D is ambiguous. The CDR3 runs to 15 residues. Germline V gives CDR1 SGDLS, CDR2 YYNGEE. V lost 4 bases and J 2 bases, leaving 16 bases between the germline ends. DNA for the CDR3: TGTGCCAGCAGCCCCACCTGGGTCGAAGCCTACGAGCAGTACTTC. Translated: CASSPTWVEAYEQYF.

This rearrangement joins TRBV2 to TRBJ2-5; possible D gene TRBD2, 6 bases. V was cut by 6 bases and J by 7 bases, with 21 bases left in between. The germline CDR1 and CDR2 sequences are SNHLY and FYNNEI. The CDR3 length is 15 residues. DNA of the CDR3: TGTGCCAGCAGCAAACCTAGCGAAACTACGGGGACCCAGTACTTC. As protein: CASSKPSETTGTQYF. Drawing the rest from reference TRBV2 and TRBJ2-5, the complete variable domain is EPEVTQTPSHQVTQMGQEVILRCVPISNHLYFYWYRQILGQKVEFLVSFYNNEISEKSEIFDDQFSVERPDGSNFTLKIRSTKLEDSAMYFCASSKPSETTGTQYFGPGTRLLVL.

The chain joins TRBV29-1 to TRBJ2-1; D uncertain. Germline CDR1 and CDR2: SQVTM and ANQGSEA. The CDR3 is made up of 9 amino acids. The CDR3 loop is CTPYNEQFF. CDR3 nucleotides: TGCACCCCCTACAATGAGCAGTTCTTC.

The CDR3 here is CASSSQGTWDNEQFF. CDR3 in DNA: TGTGCCAGCAGCTCACAGGGGACTTGGGACAATGAGCAGTTCTTC. The chain uses TRBV5-6 and TRBJ2-1; tentatively, D is TRBD1 (7 bases). The germline gives CDR1 SGHDT, CDR2 YYEEEE. The CDR3 spans 15 residues. V was pared by 3 bases and J by 5 bases, with 15 bases between.

The J gene is TRBJ2-2, the V gene TRBV4-1, with a possible D match to TRBD1 (6 bases). There are 15 residues in the CDR3. Germline lookup yields CDR1 MGHRA and CDR2 YSYEKL. V lost 4 bases to trimming and J lost 4 bases, with 13 bases between them. Here the CDR3 reads CASSPNTGFTGELFF. The CDR3 nucleotides read TGCGCCAGCAGCCCAAATACAGGGTTCACCGGGGAGCTGTTTTTT.

This chain uses TRBV30 with TRBJ2-5; D not certain. Trimming shortened V by 1 base and J by 4 bases, and 10 bases separated the two germline ends. This CDR3 spans 13 amino acids. The germline gives CDR1 GTSNPN, CDR2 SVGIG (reference sequence). The CDR3 DNA reads TGTGCCTGGAGTGGCGACCCCCGAGAGACCCAGTACTTC. It encodes CAWSGDPRETQYF. Based on the CDR3 plus reference TRBV30 and TRBJ2-5, the full variable domain is SQTIHQWPATLVQPVGSPLSLECTVEGTSNPNLYWYRQAAGRGLQLLFYSVGIGQISSEVPQNLSASRPQDRQFILSSKKLLLSDSGFYLCAWSGDPRETQYFGPGTRLLVL.

This chain uses TRBV7-3 with TRBJ2-2, with TRBD2 identical over 8 bases. Germline CDR1 reads SGHTA; CDR2 reads FQGTGA. The CDR3 loop spans 16 amino acids. J gave up 5 bases and V 0 bases, and 5 bases lay outside the gene matches. As DNA, the CDR3 is TGTGCCAGCAGCTTAACGGTGGCGGGAGGTACCGGGGAGCTGTTTTTT. Protein sequence: CASSLTVAGGTGELFF.